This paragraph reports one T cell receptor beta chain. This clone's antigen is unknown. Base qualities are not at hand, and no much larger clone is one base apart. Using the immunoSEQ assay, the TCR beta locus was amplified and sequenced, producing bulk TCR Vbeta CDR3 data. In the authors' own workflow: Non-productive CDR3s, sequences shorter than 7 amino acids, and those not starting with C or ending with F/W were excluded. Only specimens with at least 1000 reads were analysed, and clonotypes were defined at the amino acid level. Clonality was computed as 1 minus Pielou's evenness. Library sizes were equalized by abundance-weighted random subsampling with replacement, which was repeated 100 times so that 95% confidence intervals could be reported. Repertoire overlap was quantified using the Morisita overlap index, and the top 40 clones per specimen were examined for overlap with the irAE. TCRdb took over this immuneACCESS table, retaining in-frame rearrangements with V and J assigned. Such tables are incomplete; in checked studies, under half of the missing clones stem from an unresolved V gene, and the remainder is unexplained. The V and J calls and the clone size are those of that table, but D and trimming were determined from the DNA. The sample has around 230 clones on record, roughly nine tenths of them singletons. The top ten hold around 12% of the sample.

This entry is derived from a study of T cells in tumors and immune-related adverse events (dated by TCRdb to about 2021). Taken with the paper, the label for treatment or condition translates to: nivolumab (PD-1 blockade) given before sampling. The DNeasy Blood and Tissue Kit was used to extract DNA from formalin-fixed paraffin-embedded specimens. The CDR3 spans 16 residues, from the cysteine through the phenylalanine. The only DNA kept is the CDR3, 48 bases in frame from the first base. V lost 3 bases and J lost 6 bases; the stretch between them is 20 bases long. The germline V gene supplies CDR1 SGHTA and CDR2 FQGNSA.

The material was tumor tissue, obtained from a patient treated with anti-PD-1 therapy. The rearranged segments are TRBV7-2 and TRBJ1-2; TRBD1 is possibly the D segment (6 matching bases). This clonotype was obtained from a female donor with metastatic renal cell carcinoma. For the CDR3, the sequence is CASSFFMGGRPDGYTF. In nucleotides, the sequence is TGTGCCAGCAGCTTTTTCATGGGGGGGCGGCCCGATGGCTACACCTTC.